This TCR beta chain was recorded in a study of regulatory T cells in long-lasting Graves disease. HTBI primers from iRepertoire and Arm-PCR of CDR3 regions yielded the TCR beta libraries. Authors' processing steps: Sequenced samples collectively carried 60 to 75 TRBV and around 15 TRBJ segments. TCRdb passed the multiplex PCR reads through MiXCR, listing each CDR3 protein once. TCRdb assigned the V and J calls; the authors' analysis was not used. The data show fewer than 400,000 distinct CDR3 sequences, with about 19% seen just once and 25% to 30% held by the top ten. The time point is: persistent/refractory GD, antithyroid drugs over 5 years with positive TRAb. The TCR library was prepared using RNA isolated from PBMCs. As a group, patients came from one endocrinology department in Xi'an, China. This TCR was recovered from a female donor with Graves disease. Sequencing used peripheral blood mononuclear cells (PBMCs), obtained when the disease was refractory, from a patient treated with antithyroid drugs.

CDR3 sequence: CASSLVVGANYGYTF. In DNA, the CDR3 is TGTGCCAGCAGCTTAGTGGTAGGGGCTAACTATGGCTACACCTTC. This sequence joins TRBV7-2 and TRBJ1-2; the D gene is possibly TRBD1 (5 bases). The CDR3 consists of 15 residues. V lost 1 base and J lost 0, with 9 bases in between. Per the germline V gene, CDR1 is SGHTA and CDR2 is FQGNSA.